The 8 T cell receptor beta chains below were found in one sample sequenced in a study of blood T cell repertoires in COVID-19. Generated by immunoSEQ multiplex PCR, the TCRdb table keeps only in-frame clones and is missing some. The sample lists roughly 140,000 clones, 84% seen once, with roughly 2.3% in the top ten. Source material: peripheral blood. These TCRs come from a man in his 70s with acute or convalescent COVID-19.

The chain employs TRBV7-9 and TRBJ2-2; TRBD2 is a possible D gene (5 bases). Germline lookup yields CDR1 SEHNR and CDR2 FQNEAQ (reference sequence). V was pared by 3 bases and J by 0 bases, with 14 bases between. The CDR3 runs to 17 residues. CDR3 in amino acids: CASSFSSSNTNTGELFF. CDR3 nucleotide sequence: TGTGCCAGCAGCTTTAGCTCTAGCAACACGAACACCGGGGAGCTGTTTTTT.

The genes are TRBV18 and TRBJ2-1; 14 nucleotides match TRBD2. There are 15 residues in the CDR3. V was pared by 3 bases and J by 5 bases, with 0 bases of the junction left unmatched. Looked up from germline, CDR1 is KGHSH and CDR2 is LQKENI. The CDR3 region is CASSPGLAGDNEQFF. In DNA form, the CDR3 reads TGTGCCAGCTCACCGGGACTAGCGGGAGACAATGAGCAGTTCTTC. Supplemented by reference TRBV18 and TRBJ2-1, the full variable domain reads NAGVMQNPRHLVRRRGQEARLRCSPMKGHSHVYWYRQLPEEGLKFMVYLQKENIIDESGMPKERFSAEFPKEGPSILRIQQVVRGDSAAYFCASSPGLAGDNEQFFGPGTRLTVL.

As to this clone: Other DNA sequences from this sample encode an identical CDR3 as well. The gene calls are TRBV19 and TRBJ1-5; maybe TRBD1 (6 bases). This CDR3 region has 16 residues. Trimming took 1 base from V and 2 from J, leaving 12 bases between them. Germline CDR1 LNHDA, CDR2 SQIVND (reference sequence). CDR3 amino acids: CASSIGQGYGNQPQHF. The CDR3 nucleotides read TGTGCCAGTAGTATAGGTCAGGGGTACGGCAATCAGCCCCAGCATTTT.

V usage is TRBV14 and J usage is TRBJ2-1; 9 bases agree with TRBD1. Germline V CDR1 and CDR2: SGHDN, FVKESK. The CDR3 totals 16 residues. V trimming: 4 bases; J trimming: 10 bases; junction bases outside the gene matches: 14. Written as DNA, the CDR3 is TGTGCCAGCAGCCTGAACCGGGACAGGGCTACATGGGAGCAGTTCTTC. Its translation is CASSLNRDRATWEQFF.

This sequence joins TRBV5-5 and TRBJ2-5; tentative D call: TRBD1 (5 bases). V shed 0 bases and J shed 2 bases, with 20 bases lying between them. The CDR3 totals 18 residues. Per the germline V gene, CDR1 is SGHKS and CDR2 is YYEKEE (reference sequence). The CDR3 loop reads CASSLAMQGSFQQETQYF. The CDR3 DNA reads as TGTGCCAGCAGCTTGGCCATGCAGGGTAGCTTCCAACAAGAGACCCAGTACTTC.

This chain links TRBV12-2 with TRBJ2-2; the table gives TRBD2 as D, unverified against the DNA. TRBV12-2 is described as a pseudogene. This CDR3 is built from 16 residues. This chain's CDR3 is CASRLGTGGNTGELFF. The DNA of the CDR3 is TGTGCAAGTCGCTTAGGGACGGGGGGGAACACCGGGGAGCTGTTTTTT.

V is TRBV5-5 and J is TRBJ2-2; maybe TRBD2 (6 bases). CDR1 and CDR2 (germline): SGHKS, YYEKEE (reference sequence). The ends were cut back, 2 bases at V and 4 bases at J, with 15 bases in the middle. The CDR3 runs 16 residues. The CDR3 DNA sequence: TGTGCCAGCAGCTTCGGGACTCCCGGGGCCACCGGGGAGCTGTTTTTT. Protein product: CASSFGTPGATGELFF.

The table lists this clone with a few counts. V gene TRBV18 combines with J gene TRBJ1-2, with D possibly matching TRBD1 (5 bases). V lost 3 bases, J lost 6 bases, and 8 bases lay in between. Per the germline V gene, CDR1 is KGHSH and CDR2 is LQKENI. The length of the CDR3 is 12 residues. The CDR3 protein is CASSPGGDGYTF. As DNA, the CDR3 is TGTGCCAGCTCACCGGGAGGGGATGGCTACACCTTC.